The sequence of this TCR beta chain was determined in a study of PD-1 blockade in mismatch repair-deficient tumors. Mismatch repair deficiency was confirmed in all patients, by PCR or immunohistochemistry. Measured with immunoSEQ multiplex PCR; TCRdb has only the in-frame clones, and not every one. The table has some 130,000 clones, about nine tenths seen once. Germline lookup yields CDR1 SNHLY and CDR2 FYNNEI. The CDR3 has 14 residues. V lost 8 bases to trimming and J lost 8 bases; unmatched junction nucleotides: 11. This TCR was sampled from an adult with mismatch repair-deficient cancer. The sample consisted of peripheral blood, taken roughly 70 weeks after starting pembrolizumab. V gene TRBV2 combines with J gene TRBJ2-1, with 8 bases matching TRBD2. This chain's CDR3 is CASSTSGSLYEQFF. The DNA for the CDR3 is TGTGCCAGCTCGACAAGCGGGAGTCTGTATGAGCAGTTCTTC.